The 24 T cell receptor beta chains below come from one sample, sequenced in a study of blood T cell repertoires in COVID-19. Assay used: immunoSEQ multiplex PCR; TCRdb lists only in-frame clones, some missing. The table has approximately 46,000 clones, about 85% seen once. Sequencing was performed on peripheral blood. The receptors come from a man aged 55 to 70 with acute or convalescent COVID-19.

This clone has only one observation. CDR3 sequence reads: CASSPTLAESSYEQYF. For the CDR3, the DNA is TGTGCCAGCAGCCCCACGCTAGCGGAAAGCTCCTACGAGCAGTACTTC. This sequence joins TRBV11-1 and TRBJ2-7; 7 nucleotides line up with TRBD2. Germline V gene sequence: CDR1 SGHAT, CDR2 FQDESV (reference sequence). V lost 5 bases to trimming and J lost 0 bases; unmatched junction nucleotides: 10. CDR3 length: 16 amino acids.

The chain is built from TRBV23-1 and TRBJ1-5; D unclear. TRBV23-1 is an ORF; its function is uncertain. The CDR3 runs 14 residues. V gave up 10 bases and J gave up 9 bases, with 22 bases separating them. The CDR3 loop is CAKSENWRLRPQHF. The CDR3 coding sequence is TGCGCCAAGAGCGAAAATTGGAGACTGCGGCCCCAGCATTTT.

The chain joins TRBV7-3 to TRBJ2-1; 10 bases map to TRBD2. V trimming: 2 bases; J trimming: 7 bases; junction bases outside the gene matches: 5. The germline gives CDR1 SGHTA, CDR2 FQGTGA. The CDR3 runs to 15 residues. The CDR3 loop reads CASSLGPAGGNEQFF. CDR3 DNA: TGTGCCAGCAGCTTAGGCCCAGCGGGAGGGAATGAGCAGTTCTTC.

The chain employs TRBV28 and TRBJ2-2; 12 bases are a match to TRBD2. There are 19 residues in the CDR3. V shed 1 base, J shed 3 bases, and the junction held 9 bases outside the gene matches. Germline V gives CDR1 MDHEN, CDR2 SYDVKM. The CDR3 protein is CASSLLRLAGVRDTGELFF. CDR3 in DNA: TGTGCCAGCAGTTTATTGCGACTAGCGGGAGTGCGCGACACCGGGGAGCTGTTTTTT.

The chain couples TRBV19 to TRBJ2-2; possible D gene TRBD2, 5 bases. CDR1 LNHDA and CDR2 SQIVND come from the germline V gene (reference sequence). V lost 1 base to trimming and J lost 6 bases, with 9 bases between them. This CDR3 region has 14 residues. CDR3: CASSIAGWAGELFF. The CDR3 bases are TGTGCCAGTAGTATAGCGGGATGGGCCGGGGAGCTGTTTTTT. The variable domain in full, completed from reference TRBV19 and TRBJ2-2, reads DGGITQSPKYLFRKEGQNVTLSCEQNLNHDAMYWYRQDPGQGLRLIYYSQIVNDFQKGDIAEGYSVSREKKESFPLTVTSAQKNPTAFYLCASSIAGWAGELFFGEGSRLTVL.

The rearrangement links TRBV5-4 to TRBJ2-7; D ambiguous. Germline assignment: CDR1 SGHNT and CDR2 YYREEE (reference sequence). V dropped 3 bases and J dropped 0 bases, with 4 bases sitting between them. This CDR3 has 12 residues. CDR3 bases: TGTGCCAGCAGCTCGAGCTCCTACGAGCAGTACTTC. Its protein product is CASSSSSYEQYF. Variable domain in full (rest from reference TRBV5-4 and TRBJ2-7): ETGVTQSPTHLIKTRGQQVTLRCSSQSGHNTVSWYQQALGQGPQFIFQYYREEENGRGNFPPRFSGLQFPNYSSELNVNALELDDSALYLCASSSSSYEQYFGPGTRLTVT.

CDR3 DNA sequence: TGTGCCAGCAGTTTCCCAGGGCCAGGAAACTATGGCTACACCTTC. Translation gives CASSFPGPGNYGYTF. This rearrangement joins TRBV28 to TRBJ1-2; tentative D call: TRBD1 (5 bases). V dropped 3 bases and J dropped 2 bases, with 13 bases sitting between them. Looked up from germline, CDR1 is MDHEN and CDR2 is SYDVKM. This CDR3 is 15 amino acids long.

The chain links TRBV13 to TRBJ1-6; no reliable D call. The length of the CDR3 is 15 residues. The V gene's germline CDR1 is PRHDT and CDR2 FYEKMQ (reference sequence). V lost 2 bases and J 3 bases, leaving 8 bases between the germline ends. The CDR3, as DNA: TGTGCCAGCAGCTTAAAAATACTCTATAATTCACCCCTCCACTTT. Translated, it gives CASSLKILYNSPLHF.

The chain joins TRBV2 to TRBJ1-6; 7 bases align to TRBD1. Germline-derived CDR1 and CDR2 are SNHLY and FYNNEI. V lost 6 bases to trimming and J lost 5 bases; unmatched junction nucleotides: 4. The CDR3 is 14 amino acids. The CDR3 reads CASSGQADNSPLHF. The DNA for the CDR3 is TGTGCCAGCAGCGGACAGGCTGATAATTCACCCCTCCACTTT.

The V call is TRBV5-4, the J call TRBJ2-7, with TRBD2 matching over 8 bases. This CDR3 has 12 amino acids. V dropped 4 bases and J dropped 3; count of bases not matched to a gene: 0. Germline assignment: CDR1 SGHNT and CDR2 YYREEE (reference sequence). The CDR3 DNA is TGTGCCAGCAGCACTAGCGGCTACGAGCAGTACTTC. This translates into CASSTSGYEQYF.

This chain's CDR3 is CASTTLGGGYGYTF. The CDR3 coding sequence is TGTGCCAGCACCACGTTGGGGGGTGGGTATGGCTACACCTTC. The chain employs TRBV3-1 (or the pseudogene TRBV3-2) and TRBJ1-2; D might be TRBD1 (5 bases). Germline loops: CDR1 LGHDT, CDR2 YNNKEL (reference sequence). Trimming took off 7 bases at V and 5 bases at J, with 17 bases between the two ends. This CDR3 contains 14 residues.

The chain carries TRBV15 and TRBJ2-1, with a tentative D call TRBD1 (6 bases). In germline, CDR1 is LNHNV, CDR2 YYDKDF (reference sequence). This CDR3 has 15 amino acids. V was pared by 1 base and J by 6 bases, with 13 bases between. The CDR3 DNA follows: TGTGCCACCAGCAGAGGAGGCAGGGGCACCAATGAGCAGTTCTTC. It yields the protein CATSRGGRGTNEQFF.

The genes are TRBV2 and TRBJ2-7; 13 nucleotides agree with TRBD2. Germline CDR1 SNHLY, CDR2 FYNNEI. The CDR3 loop spans 13 amino acids. J gave up 5 bases and V 9 bases, and 4 bases lay outside the gene matches. CDR3 loop: CARGGLAGNEQYF. Here the CDR3 DNA reads TGTGCCAGAGGGGGACTAGCGGGAAACGAGCAGTACTTC.

The rearrangement joins TRBV9 to TRBJ2-7; 8 positions agree with TRBD1. Germline-derived CDR1 and CDR2 are SGDLS and YYNGEE. The CDR3 consists of 15 residues. Trimming cost V 1 base and J 6 bases; bases outside gene matches: 9. This CDR3 reads CASSVRDRLVGEQYF. The CDR3 coding sequence is TGTGCCAGCAGCGTAAGGGACAGGCTAGTGGGCGAGCAGTACTTC.

The chain has TRBV7-3 and TRBJ2-1; possible D gene TRBD2, 6 bases. V was cut by 5 bases and J by 4 bases, with 15 bases left in between. The CDR3 spans 15 residues. Germline-derived CDR1 and CDR2 are SGHTA and FQGTGA. The CDR3 spells CASSTDLAEYNEQFF. CDR3 DNA: TGTGCCAGCAGCACGGACTTAGCGGAGTACAATGAGCAGTTCTTC.

The chain is built from TRBV2 and TRBJ2-1; D possibly corresponds to TRBD1 (6 bases). The CDR3 spans 13 residues. The germline V and J ends were trimmed by 7 bases and 6 bases, with 13 bases remaining between them. Germline CDR1 is SNHLY and CDR2 is FYNNEI. The chain's CDR3 is CASTSGVGNEQFF. DNA for the CDR3: TGTGCCAGCACTTCAGGGGTGGGCAATGAGCAGTTCTTC.

This chain joins TRBV12-2 and TRBJ2-7; the table's D call, TRBD1, has no DNA check behind it. TRBV12-2 is a recognized pseudogene. CDR3 size: 19 residues. The CDR3 protein is CASRPLPGQGRLKNYEQYF. The CDR3 region has the DNA TGTGCAAGTCGCCCTCTACCGGGACAGGGGCGACTAAAAAACTACGAGCAGTACTTC.

This chain uses TRBV28 with TRBJ1-3, with TRBD1 matching 7 bases. V was pared by 5 bases and J by 7 bases, with 8 bases of the junction left unmatched. This CDR3 has 14 amino acids. CDR1 is MDHEN, CDR2 SYDVKM, per germline. CDR3 nucleotide sequence: TGTGCCAGCAGTCGACAGGGTATGCCGAACACCATATATTTT. Translated: CASSRQGMPNTIYF.

The gene calls are TRBV5-1 and TRBJ1-2, with 7 nucleotides matching TRBD1. This CDR3 comprises 13 residues. Germline CDR1 is SGHRS and CDR2 is YFSETQ. The ends lost 4 bases at V and 2 bases at J; junction bases unmatched: 2. The CDR3 DNA sequence: TGCGCCAGCAGCACACAGGGGAACTATGGCTACACCTTC. Amino acids: CASSTQGNYGYTF.

The chain links TRBV7-3 to TRBJ2-1, with 8 bases lining up with TRBD1. The CDR3 totals 12 residues. Looked up from germline, CDR1 is SGHTA and CDR2 is FQGTGA. Trimming removed 1 base from V and 10 bases from J; junction bases left unmatched: 0. Here the CDR3 reads CASSLNRGEQFF. The CDR3 DNA reads as TGTGCCAGCAGCTTAAACAGGGGGGAGCAGTTCTTC.

This clone was seen a few times. V and J are TRBV27 and TRBJ1-6; D remains unclear. Trimming removed 5 bases from V and 4 bases from J, with 9 bases in between. The CDR3 is 14 residues long. Per the germline V gene, CDR1 is MNHEY and CDR2 is SMNVEV (reference sequence). The CDR3 loop is CASSPPSYNSPLHF. The DNA for the CDR3 is TGTGCCAGCAGTCCCCCTAGTTATAATTCACCCCTCCACTTT.

V usage is TRBV6-5 and J usage is TRBJ1-1; 9 bases align to TRBD1. Trimming cost V 6 bases and J 4 bases; bases outside gene matches: 6. CDR1 and CDR2 from the germline V gene are MNHEY and SVGAGI. This CDR3 spans 14 amino acids. CDR3 sequence (DNA): TGTGCCAGCAGAAACACAGGGGGCATCACTGAAGCTTTCTTT. Translated: CASRNTGGITEAFF.

The chain uses TRBV27 and TRBJ1-5; maybe TRBD1 (5 bases). The germline V gene encodes CDR1 MNHEY and CDR2 SMNVEV (reference sequence). This CDR3 is built from 12 residues. V was shortened by 1 base and J by 8 bases, with 6 bases between the two germline ends. The CDR3 region is CASSLLGEPQHF. The CDR3 nucleotides read TGTGCCAGCAGTTTATTAGGGGAGCCCCAGCATTTT.

V is TRBV20-1 and J is TRBJ2-1, with a possible D match to TRBD1 (6 bases). The CDR3 has 10 amino acids. Germline CDR1 DFQATT, CDR2 SNEGSKA (reference sequence). Trimming removed 7 bases from V and 6 bases from J, with 7 bases in between. CDR3 sequence reads: CSGTANEQFF. As DNA, the CDR3 is TGCAGTGGGACAGCCAATGAGCAGTTCTTC.